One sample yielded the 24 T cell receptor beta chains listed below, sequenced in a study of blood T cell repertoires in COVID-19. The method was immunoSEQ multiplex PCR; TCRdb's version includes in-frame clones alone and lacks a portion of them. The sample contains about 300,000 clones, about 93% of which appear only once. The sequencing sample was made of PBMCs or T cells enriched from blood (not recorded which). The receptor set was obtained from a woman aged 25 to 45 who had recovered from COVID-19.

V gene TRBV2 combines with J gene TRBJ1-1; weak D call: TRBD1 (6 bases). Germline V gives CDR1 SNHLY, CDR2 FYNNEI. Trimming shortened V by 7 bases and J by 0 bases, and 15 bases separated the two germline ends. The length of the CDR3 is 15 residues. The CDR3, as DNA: TGTGCCAGCACCCTAAGGGGGGGACTGAACACTGAAGCTTTCTTT. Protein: CASTLRGGLNTEAFF.

CDR3 amino acids: CASSPGQGMGEQFF. The CDR3 DNA follows: TGTGCCAGTTCCCCGGGACAGGGGATGGGTGAGCAGTTCTTC. The chain carries TRBV27 and TRBJ2-1, with TRBD1 matching over 10 bases. CDR1 MNHEY and CDR2 SMNVEV come from the germline V gene (reference sequence). Unmatched junction bases numbered 11, after V lost 9 bases and J lost 9 bases. This CDR3 spans 14 amino acids.

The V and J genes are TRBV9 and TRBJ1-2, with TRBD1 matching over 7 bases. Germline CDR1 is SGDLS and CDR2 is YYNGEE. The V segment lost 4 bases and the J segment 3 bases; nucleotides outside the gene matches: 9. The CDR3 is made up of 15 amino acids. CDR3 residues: CASSRGQEADYGYTF. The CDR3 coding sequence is TGTGCCAGCAGCCGAGGACAGGAGGCTGACTATGGCTACACCTTC.

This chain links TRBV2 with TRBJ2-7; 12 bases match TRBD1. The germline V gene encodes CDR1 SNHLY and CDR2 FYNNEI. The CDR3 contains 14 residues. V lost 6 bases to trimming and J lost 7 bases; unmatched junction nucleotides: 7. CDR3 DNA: TGTGCCAGCAGGGCCGGGACAGGGGGCGGTGAGCAGTACTTC. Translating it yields CASRAGTGGGEQYF.

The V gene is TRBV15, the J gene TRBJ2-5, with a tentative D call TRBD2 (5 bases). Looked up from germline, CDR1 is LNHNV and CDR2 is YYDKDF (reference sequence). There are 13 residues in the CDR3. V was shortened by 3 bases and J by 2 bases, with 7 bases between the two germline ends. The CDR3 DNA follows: TGTGCCACCAGCAGCTTAGCGCAAGAGACCCAGTACTTC. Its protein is CATSSLAQETQYF.

For the CDR3, the DNA is TGTGCCAGCAGCGTAGAGGGGGACACCGGGGAGCTGTTTTTT. Residues: CASSVEGDTGELFF. J is TRBJ2-2 and V is TRBV9, with a weak D call TRBD1 (6 bases). Trimming left V 0 bases short and J 3 bases short, with 6 bases between. The germline V gene has CDR1 SGDLS and CDR2 YYNGEE. The CDR3 contains 14 residues.

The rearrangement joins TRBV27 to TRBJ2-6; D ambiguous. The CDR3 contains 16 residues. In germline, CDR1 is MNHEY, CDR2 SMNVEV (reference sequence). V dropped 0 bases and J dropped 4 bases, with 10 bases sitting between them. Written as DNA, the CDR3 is TGTGCCAGCAGTTTATCGGGCCGTCTGGGGGCCAACGTCCTGACTTTC. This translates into CASSLSGRLGANVLTF.

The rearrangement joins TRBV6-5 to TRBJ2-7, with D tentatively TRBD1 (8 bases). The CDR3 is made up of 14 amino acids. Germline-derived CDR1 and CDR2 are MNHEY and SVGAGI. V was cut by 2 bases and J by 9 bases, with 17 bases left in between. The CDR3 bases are TGTGCCAGCAGTTACGTACAGGGGGGGGTAAGGCAGTACTTC. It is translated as CASSYVQGGVRQYF.

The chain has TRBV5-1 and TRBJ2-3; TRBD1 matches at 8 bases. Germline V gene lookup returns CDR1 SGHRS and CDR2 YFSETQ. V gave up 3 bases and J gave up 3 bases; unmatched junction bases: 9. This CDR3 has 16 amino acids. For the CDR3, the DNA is TGCGCCAGCAGCTCTAGACAGGGGTATAGGACAGATACGCAGTATTTT. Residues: CASSSRQGYRTDTQYF.

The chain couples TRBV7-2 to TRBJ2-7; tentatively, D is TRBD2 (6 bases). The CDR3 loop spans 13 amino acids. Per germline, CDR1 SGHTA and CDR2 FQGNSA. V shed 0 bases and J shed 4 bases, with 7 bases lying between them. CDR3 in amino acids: CASSLAGRYEQYF. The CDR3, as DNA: TGTGCCAGCAGCTTAGCAGGGAGGTACGAGCAGTACTTC.

The CDR3 here is CASSYSGLGYNEQFF. The CDR3 DNA follows: TGTGCCAGCAGCTACAGCGGTCTAGGGTACAATGAGCAGTTCTTC. This chain joins TRBV7-9 and TRBJ2-1, with D possibly being TRBD2 (5 bases). This CDR3 is 15 amino acids long. Trimming left V 4 bases short and J 4 bases short, with 14 bases between. The germline V gene encodes CDR1 SEHNR and CDR2 FQNEAQ (reference sequence).

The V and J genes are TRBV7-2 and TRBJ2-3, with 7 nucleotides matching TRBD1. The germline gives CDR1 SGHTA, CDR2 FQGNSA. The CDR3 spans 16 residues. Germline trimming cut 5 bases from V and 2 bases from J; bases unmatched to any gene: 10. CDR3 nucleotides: TGTGCCAGCAGCCCCCGACAGGGTCACCCCACAGATACGCAGTATTTT. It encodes CASSPRQGHPTDTQYF.

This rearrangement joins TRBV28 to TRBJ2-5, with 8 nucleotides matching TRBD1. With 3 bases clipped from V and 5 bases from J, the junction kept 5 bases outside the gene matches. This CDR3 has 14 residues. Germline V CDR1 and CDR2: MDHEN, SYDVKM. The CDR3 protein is CASSLQGARETQYF. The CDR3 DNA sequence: TGTGCCAGCAGTTTGCAGGGGGCTAGGGAGACCCAGTACTTC.

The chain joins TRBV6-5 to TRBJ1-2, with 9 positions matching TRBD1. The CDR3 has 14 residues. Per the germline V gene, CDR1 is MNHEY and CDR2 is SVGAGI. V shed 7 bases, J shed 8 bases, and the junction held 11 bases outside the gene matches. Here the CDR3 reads CASKITGGAPGYTF. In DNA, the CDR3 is TGTGCCAGCAAAATCACAGGGGGCGCACCCGGCTACACCTTC.

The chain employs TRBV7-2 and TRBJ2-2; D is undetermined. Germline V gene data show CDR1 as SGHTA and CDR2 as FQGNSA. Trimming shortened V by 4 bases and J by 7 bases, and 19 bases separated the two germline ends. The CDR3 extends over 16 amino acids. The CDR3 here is CASSSVWLELGGELFF. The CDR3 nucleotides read TGTGCCAGCAGCTCTGTATGGCTGGAGCTGGGCGGGGAGCTGTTTTTT. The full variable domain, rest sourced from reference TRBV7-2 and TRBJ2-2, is GAGVSQSPSNKVTEKGKDVELRCDPISGHTALYWYRQSLGQGLEFLIYFQGNSAPDKSGLPSDRFSAERTGGSVSTLTIQRTQQEDSAVYLCASSSVWLELGGELFFGEGSRLTVL.

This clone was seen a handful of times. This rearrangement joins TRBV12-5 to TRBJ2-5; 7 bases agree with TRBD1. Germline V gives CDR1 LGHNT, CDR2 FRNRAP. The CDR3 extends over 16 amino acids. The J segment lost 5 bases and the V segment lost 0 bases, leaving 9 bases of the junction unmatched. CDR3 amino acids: CASGLVDRVVGETQYF. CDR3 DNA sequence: TGTGCTAGTGGTTTGGTCGACAGGGTAGTAGGGGAGACCCAGTACTTC.

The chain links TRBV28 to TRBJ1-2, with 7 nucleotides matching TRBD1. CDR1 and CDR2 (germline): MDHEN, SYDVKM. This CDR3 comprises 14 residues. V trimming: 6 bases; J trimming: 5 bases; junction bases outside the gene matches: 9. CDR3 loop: CASSRQGGRYGYTF. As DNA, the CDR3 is TGTGCCAGCAGCCGACAGGGTGGAAGGTATGGCTACACCTTC.

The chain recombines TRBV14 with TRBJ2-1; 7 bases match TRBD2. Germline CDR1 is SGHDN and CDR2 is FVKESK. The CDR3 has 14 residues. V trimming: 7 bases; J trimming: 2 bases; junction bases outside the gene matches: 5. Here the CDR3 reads CASTASGPYNEQFF. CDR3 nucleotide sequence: TGTGCCAGCACGGCTAGCGGACCCTACAATGAGCAGTTCTTC. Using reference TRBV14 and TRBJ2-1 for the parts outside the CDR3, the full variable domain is EAGVTQFPSHSVIEKGQTVTLRCDPISGHDNLYWYRRVMGKEIKFLLHFVKESKQDESGMPNNRFLAERTGGTYSTLKVQPAELEDSGVYFCASTASGPYNEQFFGPGTRLTVL.

CDR3 in amino acids: CASGYLRTSGNYEQYF. Here the CDR3 DNA reads TGTGCCAGCGGATATCTCAGGACTAGCGGAAACTACGAGCAGTACTTC. The chain joins TRBV25-1 to TRBJ2-7; TRBD2 matches 10 bases. From germline, CDR1 is MGHDK and CDR2 SYGVNS. Trimming removed 8 bases from V and 3 bases from J; junction bases left unmatched: 13. This CDR3 spans 16 amino acids.

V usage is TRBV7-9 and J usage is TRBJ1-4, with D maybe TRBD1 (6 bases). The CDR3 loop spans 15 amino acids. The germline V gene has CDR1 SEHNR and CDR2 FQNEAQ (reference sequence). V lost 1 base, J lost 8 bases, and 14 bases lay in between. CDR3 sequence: CASSLVGGLGEKLFF. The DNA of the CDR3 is TGTGCCAGCAGCTTAGTAGGGGGTCTGGGCGAAAAACTGTTTTTT. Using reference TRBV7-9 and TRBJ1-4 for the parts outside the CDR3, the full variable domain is DTGVSQNPRHKITKRGQNVTFRCDPISEHNRLYWYRQTLGQGPEFLTYFQNEAQLEKSRLLSDRFSAERPKGSFSTLEIQRTEQGDSAMYLCASSLVGGLGEKLFFGSGTQLSVL.

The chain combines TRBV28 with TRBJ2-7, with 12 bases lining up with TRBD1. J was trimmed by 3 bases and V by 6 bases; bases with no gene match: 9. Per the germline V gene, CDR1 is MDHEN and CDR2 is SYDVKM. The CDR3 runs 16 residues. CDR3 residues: CASSNLGTGGNYEQYF. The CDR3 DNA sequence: TGTGCCAGCAGCAACCTCGGGACAGGGGGCAACTACGAGCAGTACTTC.

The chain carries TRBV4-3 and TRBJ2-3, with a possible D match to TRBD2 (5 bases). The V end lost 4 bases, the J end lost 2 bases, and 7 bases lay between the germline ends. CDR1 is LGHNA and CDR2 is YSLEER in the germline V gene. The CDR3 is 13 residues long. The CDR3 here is CASSLDYTDTQYF. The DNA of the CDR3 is TGCGCCAGCAGCCTTGACTACACAGATACGCAGTATTTT.

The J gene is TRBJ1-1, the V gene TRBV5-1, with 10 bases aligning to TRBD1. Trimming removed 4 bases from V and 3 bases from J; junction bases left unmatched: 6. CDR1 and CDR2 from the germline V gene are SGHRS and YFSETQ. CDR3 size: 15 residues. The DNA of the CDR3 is TGCGCCAGCAGCCTACGGACAGGGGGAGACACTGAAGCTTTCTTT. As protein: CASSLRTGGDTEAFF.

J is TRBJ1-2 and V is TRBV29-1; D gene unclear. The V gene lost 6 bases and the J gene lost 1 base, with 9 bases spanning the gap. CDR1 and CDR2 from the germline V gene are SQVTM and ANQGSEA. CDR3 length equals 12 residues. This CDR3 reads CSVLTYNYGYTF. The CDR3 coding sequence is TGCAGCGTCTTAACATATAACTATGGCTACACCTTC. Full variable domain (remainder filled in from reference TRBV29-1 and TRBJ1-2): SAVISQKPSRDICQRGTSLTIQCQVDSQVTMMFWYRQQPGQSLTLIATANQGSEATYESGFVIDKFPISRPNLTFSTLTVSNMSPEDSSIYLCSVLTYNYGYTFGSGTRLTVV.